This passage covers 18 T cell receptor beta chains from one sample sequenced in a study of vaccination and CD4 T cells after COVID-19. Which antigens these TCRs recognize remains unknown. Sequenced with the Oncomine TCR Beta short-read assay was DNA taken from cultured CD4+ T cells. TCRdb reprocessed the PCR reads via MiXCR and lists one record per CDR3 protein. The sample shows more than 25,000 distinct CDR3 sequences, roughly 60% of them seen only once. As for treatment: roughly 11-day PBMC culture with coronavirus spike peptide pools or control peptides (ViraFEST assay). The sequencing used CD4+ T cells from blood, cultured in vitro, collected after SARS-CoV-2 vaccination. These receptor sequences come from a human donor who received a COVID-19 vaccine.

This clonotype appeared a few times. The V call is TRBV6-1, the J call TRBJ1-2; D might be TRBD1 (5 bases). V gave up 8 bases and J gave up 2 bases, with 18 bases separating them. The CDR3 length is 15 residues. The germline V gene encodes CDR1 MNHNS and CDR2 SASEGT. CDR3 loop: CASHPRDGINYGYTF. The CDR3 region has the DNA TGTGCCAGCCACCCCCGGGACGGAATAAACTATGGCTACACCTTC.

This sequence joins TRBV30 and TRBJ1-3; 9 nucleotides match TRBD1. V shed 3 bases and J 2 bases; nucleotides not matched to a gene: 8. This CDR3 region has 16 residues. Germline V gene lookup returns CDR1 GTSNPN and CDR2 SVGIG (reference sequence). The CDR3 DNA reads TGTGCCTGGAGGCGGACAGGGGTGAGGACTGGAAACACCATATATTTT. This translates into CAWRRTGVRTGNTIYF. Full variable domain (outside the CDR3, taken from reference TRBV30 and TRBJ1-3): SQTIHQWPATLVQPVGSPLSLECTVEGTSNPNLYWYRQAAGRGLQLLFYSVGIGQISSEVPQNLSASRPQDRQFILSSKKLLLSDSGFYLCAWRRTGVRTGNTIYFGEGSWLTVV.

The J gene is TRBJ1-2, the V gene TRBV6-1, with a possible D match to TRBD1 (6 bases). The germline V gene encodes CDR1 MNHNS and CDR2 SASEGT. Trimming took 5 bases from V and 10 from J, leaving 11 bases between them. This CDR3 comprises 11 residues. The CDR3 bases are TGTGCCAGCAGTACCAGGGGCGCCTACACCTTC. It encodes CASSTRGAYTF.

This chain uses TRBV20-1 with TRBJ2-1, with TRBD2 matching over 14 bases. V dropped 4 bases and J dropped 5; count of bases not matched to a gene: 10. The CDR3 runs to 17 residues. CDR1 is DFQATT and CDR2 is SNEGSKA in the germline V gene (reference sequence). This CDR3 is CSATRTSGGMIDNEQFF. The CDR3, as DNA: TGCAGTGCTACCCGGACTAGCGGGGGGATGATCGACAATGAGCAGTTCTTC.

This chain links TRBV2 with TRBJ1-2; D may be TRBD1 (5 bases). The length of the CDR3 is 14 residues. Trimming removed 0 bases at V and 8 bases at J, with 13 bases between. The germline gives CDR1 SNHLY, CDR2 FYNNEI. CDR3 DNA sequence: TGTGCCAGCAGTGAAGCGAGGGACGGTAAAGGCTACACCTTC. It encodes CASSEARDGKGYTF.

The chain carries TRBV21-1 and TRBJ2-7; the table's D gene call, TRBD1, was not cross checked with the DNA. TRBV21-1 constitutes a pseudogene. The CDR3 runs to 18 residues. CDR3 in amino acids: CASSTPVRTGFFAYEQYF. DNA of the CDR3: TGTGCCAGCAGCACCCCCGTCCGGACAGGGTTTTTTGCTTACGAGCAGTACTTC.

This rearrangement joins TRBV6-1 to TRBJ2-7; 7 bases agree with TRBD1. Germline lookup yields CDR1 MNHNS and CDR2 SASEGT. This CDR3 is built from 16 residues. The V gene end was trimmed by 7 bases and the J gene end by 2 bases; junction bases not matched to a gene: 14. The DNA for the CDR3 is TGTGCCAGCAAATCAATTGGACAGGTAGTACCCTACGAGCAGTACTTC. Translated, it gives CASKSIGQVVPYEQYF.

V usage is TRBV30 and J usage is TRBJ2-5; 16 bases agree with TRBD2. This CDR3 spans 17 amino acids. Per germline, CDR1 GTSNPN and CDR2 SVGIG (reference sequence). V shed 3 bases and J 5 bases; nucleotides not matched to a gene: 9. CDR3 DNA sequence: TGTGCCTGGAGCCCAGGGACTAGCGGGGGGGCTTGGGAGACCCAGTACTTC. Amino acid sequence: CAWSPGTSGGAWETQYF.

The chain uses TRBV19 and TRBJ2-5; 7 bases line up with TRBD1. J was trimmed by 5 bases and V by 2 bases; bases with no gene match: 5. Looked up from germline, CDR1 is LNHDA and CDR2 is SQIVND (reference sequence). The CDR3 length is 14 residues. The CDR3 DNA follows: TGTGCCAGTAGTATATCGACAGGGACCGAGACCCAGTACTTC. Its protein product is CASSISTGTETQYF. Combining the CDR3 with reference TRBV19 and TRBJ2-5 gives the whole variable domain DGGITQSPKYLFRKEGQNVTLSCEQNLNHDAMYWYRQDPGQGLRLIYYSQIVNDFQKGDIAEGYSVSREKKESFPLTVTSAQKNPTAFYLCASSISTGTETQYFGPGTRLLVL.

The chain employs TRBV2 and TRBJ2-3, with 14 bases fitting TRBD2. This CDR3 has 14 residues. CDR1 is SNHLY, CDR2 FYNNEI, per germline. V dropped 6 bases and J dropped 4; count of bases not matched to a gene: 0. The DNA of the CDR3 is TGTGCCAGCAGGACTAGCGGGGGGGCAGATACGCAGTATTTT. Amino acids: CASRTSGGADTQYF. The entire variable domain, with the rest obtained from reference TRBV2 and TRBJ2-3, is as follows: EPEVTQTPSHQVTQMGQEVILRCVPISNHLYFYWYRQILGQKVEFLVSFYNNEISEKSEIFDDQFSVERPDGSNFTLKIRSTKLEDSAMYFCASRTSGGADTQYFGPGTRLTVL.

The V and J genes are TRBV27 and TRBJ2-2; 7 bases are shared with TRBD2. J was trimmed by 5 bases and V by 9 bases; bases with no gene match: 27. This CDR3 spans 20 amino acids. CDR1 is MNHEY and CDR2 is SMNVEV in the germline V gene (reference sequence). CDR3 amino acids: CARSSNSTSRLHIITGELFF. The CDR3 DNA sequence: TGTGCCAGGTCCAGTAATTCGACTAGCCGACTACATATCATTACCGGGGAGCTGTTTTTT.

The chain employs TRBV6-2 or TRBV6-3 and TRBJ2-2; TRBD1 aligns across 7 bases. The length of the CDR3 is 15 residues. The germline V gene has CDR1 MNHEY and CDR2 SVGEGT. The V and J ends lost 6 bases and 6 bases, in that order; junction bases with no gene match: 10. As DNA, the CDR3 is TGTGCCAGCAGGGCCGGGACAGTAAACGCCGGGGAGCTGTTTTTT. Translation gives CASRAGTVNAGELFF.

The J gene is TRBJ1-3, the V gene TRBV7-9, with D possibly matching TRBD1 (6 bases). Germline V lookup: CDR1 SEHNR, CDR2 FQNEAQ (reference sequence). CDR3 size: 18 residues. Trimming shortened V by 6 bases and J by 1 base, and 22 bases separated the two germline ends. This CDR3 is CASSPRMSGGQSGNTIYF. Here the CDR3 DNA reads TGTGCCAGCAGTCCACGCATGTCCGGGGGGCAGTCTGGAAACACCATATATTTT.

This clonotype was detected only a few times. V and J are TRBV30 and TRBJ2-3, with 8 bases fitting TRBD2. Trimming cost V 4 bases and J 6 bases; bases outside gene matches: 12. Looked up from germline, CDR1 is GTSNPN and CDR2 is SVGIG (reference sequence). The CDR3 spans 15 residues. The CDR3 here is CAWNNGGARRDTQYF. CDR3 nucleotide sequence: TGTGCCTGGAACAACGGGGGGGCCAGGAGGGATACGCAGTATTTT. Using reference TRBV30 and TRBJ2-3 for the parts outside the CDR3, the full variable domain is SQTIHQWPATLVQPVGSPLSLECTVEGTSNPNLYWYRQAAGRGLQLLFYSVGIGQISSEVPQNLSASRPQDRQFILSSKKLLLSDSGFYLCAWNNGGARRDTQYFGPGTRLTVL.

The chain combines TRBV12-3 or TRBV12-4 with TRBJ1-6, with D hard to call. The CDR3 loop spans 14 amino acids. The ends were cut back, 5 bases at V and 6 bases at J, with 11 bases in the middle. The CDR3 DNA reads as TGTGCCAGCAGTCGGGGAAACTCTAATTCACCCCTCCACTTT. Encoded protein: CASSRGNSNSPLHF.

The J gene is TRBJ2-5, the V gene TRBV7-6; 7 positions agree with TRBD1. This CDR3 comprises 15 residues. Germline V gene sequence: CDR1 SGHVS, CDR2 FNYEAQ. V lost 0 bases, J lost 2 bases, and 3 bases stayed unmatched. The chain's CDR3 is CASSLARTGQETQYF. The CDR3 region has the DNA TGTGCCAGCAGCTTAGCGAGGACAGGTCAAGAGACCCAGTACTTC.

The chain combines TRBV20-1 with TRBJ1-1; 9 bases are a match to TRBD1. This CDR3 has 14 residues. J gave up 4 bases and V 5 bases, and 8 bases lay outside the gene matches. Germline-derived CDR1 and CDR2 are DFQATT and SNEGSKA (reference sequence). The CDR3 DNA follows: TGCAGTGCTTCACCGACAGGGGGGGGCACTGAAGCTTTCTTT. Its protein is CSASPTGGGTEAFF.

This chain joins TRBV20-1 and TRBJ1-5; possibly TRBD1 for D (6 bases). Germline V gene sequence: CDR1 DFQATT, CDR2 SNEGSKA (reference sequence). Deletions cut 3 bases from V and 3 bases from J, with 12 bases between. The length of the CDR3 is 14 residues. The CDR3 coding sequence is TGCAGTGCTAGTTCGGGGGCAGCCAATCAGCCCCAGCATTTT. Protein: CSASSGAANQPQHF.